The entry below describes one T cell receptor beta chain. MiXCR, applied by TCRdb to the RT-PCR reads, yields one record per CDR3 protein. The table lists about 960,000 distinct CDR3 sequences, roughly 18% of them singletons. These data originate in a study of patients and donors after allogeneic stem cell transplantation. Germline assignment: CDR1 SGHDN and CDR2 FVKESK. Losses at the gene ends were 4 bases for V and 0 bases for J; bases not matched to a gene: 21. CDR3 length: 21 amino acids. Sequencing was performed on blood, either unsorted or a sorted T cell fraction (not recorded which). The source of this sequence is a human donor who was either an allogeneic HSCT recipient or a stem cell or donor lymphocyte infusion donor (not recorded which). It is not recorded whose cells these are; they may come from a transplant donor. The rearrangement uses TRBV14 and TRBJ2-3; 8 positions match TRBD1. The CDR3 nucleotides read TGTGCCAGCAGCCCCCGCAAGGACAGGGACGTAAACCCGATTAGCACAGATACGCAGTATTTT. Amino acids: CASSPRKDRDVNPISTDTQYF. Full variable domain (remainder filled in from reference TRBV14 and TRBJ2-3): EAGVTQFPSHSVIEKGQTVTLRCDPISGHDNLYWYRRVMGKEIKFLLHFVKESKQDESGMPNNRFLAERTGGTYSTLKVQPAELEDSGVYFCASSPRKDRDVNPISTDTQYFGPGTRLTVL.